A single T cell receptor (beta chain) is shown here with its context. In the original analysis: Cell counts per sample came from amplifying reference gene primers. Sequencing was performed with immunoSEQ multiplex PCR; in TCRdb, only in-frame clones are kept and a portion is missing. V, J and clone size were drawn from that table, and D and trimming were deduced from the DNA. The sample holds 45,000 to 60,000 clones, about nine tenths seen once. The CDR3 extends over 16 amino acids. V was clipped by 3 bases and J by 0 bases, with 12 bases between them. Germline V gene data show CDR1 as SGHTA and CDR2 as FQGNSA. This record comes from a study of blood T cell repertoires in COVID-19. On the study more broadly: The origin of the acute and convalescent COVID-19 samples was the United States, Italy and Spain. From T cells, B-cell-depleted T cells, or PBMCs came the material, which was cDNA or gDNA.

The receptor was isolated from a man between 60 and 75 years old with active or convalescent COVID-19. Sequenced: peripheral blood. The chain recombines TRBV7-2 with TRBJ1-3, with a tentative D call TRBD1 (5 bases). The CDR3 region is CASSFGRARSGNTIYF. CDR3 in DNA: TGTGCCAGCAGCTTCGGCAGGGCCCGCTCTGGAAACACCATATATTTT.